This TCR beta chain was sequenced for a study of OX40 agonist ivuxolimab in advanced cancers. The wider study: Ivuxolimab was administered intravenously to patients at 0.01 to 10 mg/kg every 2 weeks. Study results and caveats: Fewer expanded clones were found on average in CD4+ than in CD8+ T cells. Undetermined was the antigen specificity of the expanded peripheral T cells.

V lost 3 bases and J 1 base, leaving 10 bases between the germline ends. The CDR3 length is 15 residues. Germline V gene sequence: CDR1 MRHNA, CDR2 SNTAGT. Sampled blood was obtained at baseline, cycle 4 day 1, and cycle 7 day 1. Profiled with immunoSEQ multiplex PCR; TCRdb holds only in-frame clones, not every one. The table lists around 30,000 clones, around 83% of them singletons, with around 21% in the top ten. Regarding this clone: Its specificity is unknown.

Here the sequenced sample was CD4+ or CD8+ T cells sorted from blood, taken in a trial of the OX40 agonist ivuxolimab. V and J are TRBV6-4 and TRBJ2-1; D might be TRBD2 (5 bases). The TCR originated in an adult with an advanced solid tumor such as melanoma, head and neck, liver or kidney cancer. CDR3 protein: CASSESTGSYNEQFF. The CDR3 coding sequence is TGTGCCAGCAGTGAATCGACGGGATCCTACAATGAGCAGTTCTTC.